This T cell receptor (beta chain) derives from a study of blood T cell repertoires in COVID-19. Study context: Whether acute or convalescent, the COVID-19 samples came from the United States, Italy and Spain.

The CDR3 runs to 15 residues. In germline, CDR1 is LNHDA, CDR2 SQIVND (reference sequence). V was trimmed by 3 bases and J by 4 bases, leaving 15 bases between them. In the source study's methods: Nucleated cell number was recorded as an estimate derived from reference gene primer amplification. Data came from immunoSEQ multiplex PCR; TCRdb stores just in-frame clones and leaves some out. For V, J and clone size, that table is used; D and trimming come from the DNA. The repertoire includes over 65,000 clones, approximately 92% of them detected once, and 0.65% to 0.9% sits in the top ten. Sequenced: peripheral blood. The chain links TRBV19 to TRBJ1-2; tentative D call: TRBD1 (6 bases). The clonotype originates from a woman older than 75 with acute or convalescent COVID-19. CDR3 region: CASSIMQGSFYGYTF. CDR3 DNA: TGTGCCAGTAGTATTATGCAGGGGAGTTTCTATGGCTACACCTTC.